One sample yielded the 28 T cell receptor beta chains listed below, sequenced in a study of blood T cell repertoires in COVID-19. Sequenced by immunoSEQ multiplex PCR; TCRdb stores in-frame clones only, minus some. Here the sample spans some 190,000 clones, about nine tenths being singletons. Sequencing was done on a sample of peripheral blood. The receptors were gathered from a man aged 18 to 30 with active or convalescent COVID-19.

The chain couples TRBV2 to TRBJ1-5; no firm D call. CDR1 is SNHLY and CDR2 is FYNNEI in the germline V gene. The V end was cut by 4 bases, the J end by 1 base, with 11 bases between. CDR3 length: 15 amino acids. CDR3 DNA sequence: TGTGCCAGCAGTGGGGAGGCCATGAGCAATCAGCCCCAGCATTTT. It is translated as CASSGEAMSNQPQHF.

The CDR3 nucleotides read TGTGCCCCGGGGGGAGAAGGGACCCAGTACTTC. Its translation is CAPGGEGTQYF. This sequence joins TRBV30 and TRBJ2-5; TRBD2 matches 7 bases. The germline CDR1 and CDR2 sequences are GTSNPN and SVGIG (reference sequence). The J segment lost 7 bases and the V segment lost 8 bases, leaving 7 bases of the junction unmatched. The CDR3 is 11 residues long.

The chain combines TRBV28 with TRBJ1-1; TRBD1 matches 9 bases. The CDR3 contains 15 residues. The trim removed 5 bases at V and 3 bases at J, leaving 7 bases unmatched. Germline V gives CDR1 MDHEN, CDR2 SYDVKM. This chain's CDR3 is CASSPWDREDTEAFF. The CDR3 DNA reads as TGTGCCAGCAGTCCCTGGGACAGGGAGGACACTGAAGCTTTCTTT. The full variable domain, in which reference TRBV28 and TRBJ1-1 provide the parts outside the CDR3, is DVKVTQSSRYLVKRTGEKVFLECVQDMDHENMFWYRQDPGLGLRLIYFSYDVKMKEKGDIPEGYSVSREKKERFSLILESASTNQTSMYLCASSPWDREDTEAFFGQGTRLTVV.

The chain is built from TRBV6-5 and TRBJ1-4; weak D call: TRBD1 (6 bases). Germline V CDR1 and CDR2: MNHEY, SVGAGI. The CDR3 is 13 residues long. The V gene lost 8 bases and the J gene lost 7 bases, with 14 bases spanning the gap. CDR3 protein: CASRRGGSEKLFF. CDR3 DNA: TGTGCCAGCCGCAGGGGCGGGAGTGAAAAACTGTTTTTT.

This chain connects TRBV12-5 to TRBJ1-1; TRBD1 matches 7 bases. The CDR3 extends over 13 amino acids. Germline V gene data show CDR1 as LGHNT and CDR2 as FRNRAP. With 5 bases clipped from V and 5 bases from J, the junction kept 5 bases outside the gene matches. The CDR3 nucleotides read TGTGCTAGTGGTAAAGGGACAGCAACTGAAGCTTTCTTT. Translated: CASGKGTATEAFF.

This clone was counted a single time. As DNA, the CDR3 is TGTGCCAGCTCACCGGACAGGGCTGGAAACACCATATATTTT. Its translation is CASSPDRAGNTIYF. This rearrangement joins TRBV18 to TRBJ1-3; 8 positions match TRBD1. This CDR3 is built from 14 residues. CDR1 and CDR2 (germline): KGHSH, LQKENI. After removal of 3 bases from V and 2 bases from J, the junction contained 0 bases not matched to a gene.

This chain links TRBV5-1 with TRBJ2-5, with TRBD1 identical over 9 bases. Trimming removed 4 bases from V and 5 bases from J; junction bases left unmatched: 6. Germline CDR1 is SGHRS and CDR2 is YFSETQ. The CDR3 contains 14 residues. The CDR3 nucleotides read TGCGCCAGCAGCCCGACAGGGGGAGGGGAGACCCAGTACTTC. It codes for CASSPTGGGETQYF.

This clone was seen a handful of times. V usage is TRBV12-3 or TRBV12-4 and J usage is TRBJ1-5, with TRBD1 as a possible D gene (5 bases). CDR3 length equals 13 residues. Trimming shortened V by 5 bases and J by 7 bases, and 12 bases separated the two germline ends. Here the CDR3 DNA reads TGTGCCAGCAGTCCGCTGGGGGGACAGCCCCAGCATTTT. This codes for CASSPLGGQPQHF.

CDR3 bases: TGTGCCAGCAGCCCCGACAGCGATAACTATGGCTACACCTTC. Protein: CASSPDSDNYGYTF. V usage is TRBV9 and J usage is TRBJ1-2; possible D gene TRBD1, 5 bases. Germline CDR1 SGDLS, CDR2 YYNGEE. This CDR3 is 14 amino acids long. The V end lost 4 bases, the J end lost 1 base, and 11 bases lay between the germline ends.

The CDR3 reads CASKRTADPGEQFF. The CDR3 region has the DNA TGTGCCAGTAAACGGACGGCAGACCCGGGGGAGCAGTTCTTC. V usage is TRBV19 and J usage is TRBJ2-1; perhaps TRBD2 as D (5 bases). Germline V gene sequence: CDR1 LNHDA, CDR2 SQIVND (reference sequence). The CDR3 runs to 14 residues. The V end lost 7 bases, the J end lost 10 bases, and 20 bases lay between the germline ends.

V and J are TRBV7-3 and TRBJ2-1, with 8 bases aligning to TRBD1. The length of the CDR3 is 13 residues. V shed 5 bases and J 10 bases; nucleotides not matched to a gene: 7. The germline V gene has CDR1 SGHTA and CDR2 FQGTGA. CDR3 residues: CASSIGQGGEQFF. DNA of the CDR3: TGTGCCAGCAGCATCGGACAGGGTGGCGAGCAGTTCTTC.

This chain connects TRBV18 to TRBJ2-2; 9 nucleotides line up with TRBD2. The CDR3 has 15 residues. CDR1 KGHSH and CDR2 LQKENI come from the germline V gene. Trimming cost V 0 bases and J 6 bases; bases outside gene matches: 2. CDR3 coding DNA: TGTGCCAGCTCACCACCTAGCGGGAGACCCGGGGAGCTGTTTTTT. Translating it yields CASSPPSGRPGELFF. The full variable domain, its missing parts supplied by reference TRBV18 and TRBJ2-2, is NAGVMQNPRHLVRRRGQEARLRCSPMKGHSHVYWYRQLPEEGLKFMVYLQKENIIDESGMPKERFSAEFPKEGPSILRIQQVVRGDSAAYFCASSPPSGRPGELFFGEGSRLTVL.

V is TRBV6-1 and J is TRBJ2-6; 7 bases agree with TRBD1. This CDR3 region has 17 residues. Germline-derived CDR1 and CDR2 are MNHNS and SASEGT. J lost 2 bases, V lost 6 bases, and 10 bases had no gene match. The CDR3 DNA follows: TGTGCCAGCAGGGAACAGGGGTCGGGACCTGGGGCCAACGTCCTGACTTTC. Protein product: CASREQGSGPGANVLTF.

The chain joins TRBV3-1 (or the pseudogene TRBV3-2) to TRBJ2-7; D gene ambiguous. V lost 6 bases and J 3 bases, leaving 15 bases between the germline ends. CDR3 length equals 14 residues. Per the germline V gene, CDR1 is LGHDT and CDR2 is YNNKEL (reference sequence). Here the CDR3 reads CASSQSRIYYEQYF. The CDR3 bases are TGTGCCAGCAGTCAATCCAGAATTTACTACGAGCAGTACTTC.

J is TRBJ1-2 and V is TRBV18; 10 bases are shared with TRBD1. CDR1 and CDR2 (germline): KGHSH, LQKENI. The CDR3 has 15 residues. With V trimmed by 2 bases and J by 6 bases, 6 bases remained unmatched. The CDR3 region has the DNA TGTGCCAGCTCACCAGAGACAGGGGGCTGGGATGGCTACACCTTC. Translating it yields CASSPETGGWDGYTF.

The chain couples TRBV27 to TRBJ2-7, with 8 bases that match TRBD1. CDR3 length: 14 amino acids. The J segment lost 3 bases and the V segment lost 6 bases, leaving 7 bases of the junction unmatched. Per germline, CDR1 MNHEY and CDR2 SMNVEV (reference sequence). CDR3 bases: TGTGCCAGCAGGGCTGGACAGGGTGACTACGAGCAGTACTTC. As protein: CASRAGQGDYEQYF.

The chain joins TRBV30 to TRBJ1-4; possible D gene TRBD1, 5 bases. From germline, CDR1 is GTSNPN and CDR2 SVGIG (reference sequence). The CDR3 is 11 amino acids. In DNA form, the CDR3 reads TGTGGTGGGGCGGGGGATGAAAAACTGTTTTTT. This sequence encodes CGGAGDEKLFF.

CDR3 DNA: TGTGCCAGCAGCTTAGGCCGACTAGCGGGAATCGATGAGCAGTTCTTC. Encoded protein: CASSLGRLAGIDEQFF. The V gene is TRBV7-2, the J gene TRBJ2-1; 11 bases map to TRBD2. J was trimmed by 8 bases and V by 1 base; bases with no gene match: 7. The CDR3 length is 16 residues. Germline lookup yields CDR1 SGHTA and CDR2 FQGNSA.

This rearrangement joins TRBV6-5 to TRBJ1-1; weak D call: TRBD1 (5 bases). The CDR3 covers 15 residues. The V end lost 5 bases, the J end lost 5 bases, and 18 bases lay between the germline ends. CDR1 MNHEY and CDR2 SVGAGI come from the germline V gene. The CDR3 loop reads CASSQSQGAWTEAFF. The CDR3 bases are TGTGCCAGCAGTCAATCTCAGGGTGCGTGGACTGAAGCTTTCTTT.

The chain recombines TRBV5-4 with TRBJ2-3; 8 bases line up with TRBD2. The germline CDR1 and CDR2 sequences are SGHNT and YYREEE (reference sequence). Losses at the gene ends were 3 bases for V and 7 bases for J; bases not matched to a gene: 13. The CDR3 length is 16 residues. DNA for the CDR3: TGTGCCAGCAGCTATGCGGGACTAGGTTTAGGCAATACGCAGTATTTT. Its protein is CASSYAGLGLGNTQYF.

The chain joins TRBV10-3 to TRBJ2-1, with 14 nucleotides matching TRBD2. The junction had 0 bases not matched to a gene; V was cut back by 2 bases and J by 6 bases. The CDR3 runs to 15 residues. From germline, CDR1 is ENHRY and CDR2 SYGVKD. Written as DNA, the CDR3 is TGTGCCATCAGTGAGGGGACTAGCGGGGGCAATGAGCAGTTCTTC. It translates to CAISEGTSGGNEQFF.

This rearrangement joins TRBV18 to TRBJ1-2, with 8 bases aligning to TRBD1. Germline V gives CDR1 KGHSH, CDR2 LQKENI. J gave up 2 bases and V 5 bases, and 10 bases lay outside the gene matches. There are 16 residues in the CDR3. CDR3 coding DNA: TGTGCCAGCTCATCATCGACAGGGGAAAACAACTATGGCTACACCTTC. It encodes CASSSSTGENNYGYTF.

The chain uses TRBV6-5 and TRBJ2-7; TRBD1 matches at 9 bases. The CDR3 covers 15 residues. Germline V CDR1 and CDR2: MNHEY, SVGAGI. V was pared by 8 bases and J by 5 bases, with 13 bases of the junction left unmatched. The chain's CDR3 is CASLPDRQGDHEQYF. The CDR3 coding sequence is TGTGCCAGCCTCCCCGACCGACAGGGGGATCACGAGCAGTACTTC.

V usage is TRBV7-9 and J usage is TRBJ2-7; TRBD1 matches 7 bases. V was pared by 1 base and J by 4 bases, with 7 bases of the junction left unmatched. The CDR3 sequence is 15 residues long. Germline CDR1 SEHNR, CDR2 FQNEAQ (reference sequence). CDR3 bases: TGTGCCAGCAGCTTAGGAGGGGGCGCTGGGTACGAGCAGTACTTC. It codes for CASSLGGGAGYEQYF.

The rearrangement joins TRBV6-6 to TRBJ2-7, with 12 nucleotides matching TRBD2. The germline CDR1 and CDR2 sequences are MNHNY and SVGAGI (reference sequence). The J segment lost 6 bases and the V segment lost 6 bases, leaving 9 bases of the junction unmatched. The CDR3 covers 15 residues. This CDR3 reads CASSRSSGRASEQYF. CDR3 bases: TGTGCCAGCAGCAGGTCTAGCGGGAGGGCCTCCGAGCAGTACTTC.

The chain recombines TRBV19 with TRBJ1-4; D remains ambiguous. The germline CDR1 and CDR2 sequences are LNHDA and SQIVND (reference sequence). CDR3 length: 15 amino acids. The V end was cut by 3 bases, the J end by 0 bases, with 8 bases between. The CDR3 sequence: CASSITPATNEKLFF. The CDR3 DNA reads TGTGCCAGTAGTATTACACCTGCAACTAATGAAAAACTGTTTTTT.

As DNA, the CDR3 is TGTGCCAGCAGCCCGCTGGGACAGGGGGCGGTTGAGCAGTTCTTC. Its protein is CASSPLGQGAVEQFF. The gene calls are TRBV14 and TRBJ2-1; the match to TRBD1 covers 12 bases. The CDR3 contains 15 residues. V shed 4 bases and J 9 bases; nucleotides not matched to a gene: 7. From germline, CDR1 is SGHDN and CDR2 FVKESK. The full variable domain, completed using reference TRBV14 and TRBJ2-1, is EAGVTQFPSHSVIEKGQTVTLRCDPISGHDNLYWYRRVMGKEIKFLLHFVKESKQDESGMPNNRFLAERTGGTYSTLKVQPAELEDSGVYFCASSPLGQGAVEQFFGPGTRLTVL.

The table lists this clone with a few counts. The chain is built from TRBV6-2 or TRBV6-3 and TRBJ2-7, with TRBD2 identical over 7 bases. This CDR3 has 15 residues. With V trimmed by 6 bases and J by 2 bases, 10 bases remained unmatched. CDR1 is MNHEY, CDR2 SVGEGT, per germline. The DNA for the CDR3 is TGTGCCAGCAGCGAGCGGAAGCGGGGAACCTACGAGCAGTACTTC. It codes for CASSERKRGTYEQYF.